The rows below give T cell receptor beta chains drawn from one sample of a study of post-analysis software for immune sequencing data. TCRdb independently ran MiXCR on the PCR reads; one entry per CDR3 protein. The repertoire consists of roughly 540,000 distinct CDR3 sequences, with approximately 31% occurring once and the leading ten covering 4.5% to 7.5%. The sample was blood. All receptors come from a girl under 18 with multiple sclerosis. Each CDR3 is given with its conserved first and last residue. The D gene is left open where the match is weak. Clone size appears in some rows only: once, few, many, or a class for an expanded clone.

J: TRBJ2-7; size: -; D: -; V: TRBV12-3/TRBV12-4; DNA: TGTGCCAGCAGTTTATCGAGTAGCTGGCACGAGCAGTACTTC; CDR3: CASSLSSSWHEQYF
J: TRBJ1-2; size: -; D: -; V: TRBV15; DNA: TGTGCCACCAGCAGAGATGGAGGCAGAGACTATGGCTACACCTTC; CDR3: CATSRDGGRDYGYTF
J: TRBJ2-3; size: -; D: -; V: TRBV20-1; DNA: TGCAGTGCGGGACTCATCGTTAGCACAGATACGCAGTATTTT; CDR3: CSAGLIVSTDTQYF
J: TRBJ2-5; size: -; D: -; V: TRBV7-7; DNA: TGTGCTAGCAGCTTAGACCCGAGGAGCCAAGAGACCCAGTACTTC; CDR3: CASSLDPRSQETQYF
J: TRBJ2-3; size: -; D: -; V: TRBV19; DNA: TGTGCCAGTAGTATATTCGAGAGTGGCGGGCTAAGCACAGATACGCAGTATTTT; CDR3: CASSIFESGGLSTDTQYF
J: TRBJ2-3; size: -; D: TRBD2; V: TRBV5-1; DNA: TGCGCCAGCAGCTCTATAACGACTAGCGGGGCCGCTCAGATCCAGATAGATACGCAGTATTTT; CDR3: CASSSITTSGAAQIQIDTQYF
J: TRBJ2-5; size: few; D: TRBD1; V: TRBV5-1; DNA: TGCGCCAGCAGCGGGGCCTACGGACAGGGAGAGACCCAGTACTTC; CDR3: CASSGAYGQGETQYF
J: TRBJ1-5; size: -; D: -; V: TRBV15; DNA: TGTGCCACCAGCAGGTTCCTCGTAGGGGACAGCAATCAGCCCCAGCATTTT; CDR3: CATSRFLVGDSNQPQHF
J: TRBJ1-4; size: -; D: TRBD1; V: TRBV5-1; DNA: TGCGCCAGCAGCTTGGAATCAGGGGGCGCGGGAAAACTGTTTTTT; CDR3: CASSLESGGAGKLFF
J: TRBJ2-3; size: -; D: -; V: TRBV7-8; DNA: TGTGCCAGCACCAAGACGTACAGCACAGATACGCAGTATTTT; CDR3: CASTKTYSTDTQYF
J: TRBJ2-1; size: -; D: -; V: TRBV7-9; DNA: TGTGCCAGCAGCCCCCTTATCTCTTATGGCGAGCAGTTCTTC; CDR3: CASSPLISYGEQFF
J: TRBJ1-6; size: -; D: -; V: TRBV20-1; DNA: TGCAGTGCTACAGAGACCGCTAATTCACCCCTCCACTTT; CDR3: CSATETANSPLHF
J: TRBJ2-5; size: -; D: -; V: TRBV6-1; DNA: TGTGCCATCCCCAATGCGGACAGTCTCCAAGAGACCCAGTACTTC; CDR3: CAIPNADSLQETQYF
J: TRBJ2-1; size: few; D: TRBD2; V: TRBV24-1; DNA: TGTGCCACCAGTGAAAATCGAGCGGGGACGCATGAGCAGTTCTTC; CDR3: CATSENRAGTHEQFF
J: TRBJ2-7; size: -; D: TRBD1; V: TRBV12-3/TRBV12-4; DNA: TGTGCCAGCAGTTATGGGGACAGCTCCTACGAGCAGTACTTC; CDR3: CASSYGDSSYEQYF
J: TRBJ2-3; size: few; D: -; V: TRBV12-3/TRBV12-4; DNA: TGTGCCAGCAGTTTAGGGACTGGTAATACGCAGTATTTT; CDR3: CASSLGTGNTQYF
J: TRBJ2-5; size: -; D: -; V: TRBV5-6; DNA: TGTGCCAGCAGCTTGAAACAGGGTGGGGAGACCCAGTACTTC; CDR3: CASSLKQGGETQYF
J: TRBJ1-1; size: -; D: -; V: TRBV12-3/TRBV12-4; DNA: TGTGCCAGCAGTCGGCGCACTGAAGCTTTCTTT; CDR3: CASSRRTEAFF
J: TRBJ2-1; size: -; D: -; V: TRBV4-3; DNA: TGCGCCAGCAGCCAAGATCTTATGGTTGCAGCCTACAATGAGCAGTTCTTC; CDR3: CASSQDLMVAAYNEQFF
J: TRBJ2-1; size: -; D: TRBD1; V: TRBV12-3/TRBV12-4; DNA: TGTGCCAGCAGTTGGGGACAGGGACGCGGGGATGAGCAGTTCTTC; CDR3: CASSWGQGRGDEQFF
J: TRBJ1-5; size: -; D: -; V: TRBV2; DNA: TGTGCCAGCAGAGCCGAGTCGGGTGGCAATCAGCCCCAGCATTTT; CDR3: CASRAESGGNQPQHF
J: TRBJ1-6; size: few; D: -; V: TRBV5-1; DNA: TGCGCCAGCAGCTTGGCCACCACGAATTCACCCCTCCACTTT; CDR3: CASSLATTNSPLHF
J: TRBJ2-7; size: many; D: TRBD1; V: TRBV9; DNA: TGTGCCAGCAGCGTAGGGGGACAGTACGAGCAGTACTTC; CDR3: CASSVGGQYEQYF
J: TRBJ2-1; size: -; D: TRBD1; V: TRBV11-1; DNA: TGTGCCAGCAGCTACAGTGGGAGTGGGACAGGGATACGGGGCTCCTACAATGAGCAGTTCTTC; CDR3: CASSYSGSGTGIRGSYNEQFF
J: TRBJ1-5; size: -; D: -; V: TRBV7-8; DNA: TGTGCCAGCAGCTTAGTTATGGACGGCCATCAGCCCCAGCATTTT; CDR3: CASSLVMDGHQPQHF
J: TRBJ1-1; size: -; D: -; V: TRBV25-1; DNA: TGTGCCGGCAGTGAAGTTGGACTCGGCACTGAAGCTTTCTTT; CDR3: CAGSEVGLGTEAFF
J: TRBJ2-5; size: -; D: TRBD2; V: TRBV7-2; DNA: TGTGCCAGCAGCTTAGCGGCGTGGGCTAGCGGGGGACACCAAGAGACCCAGTACTTC; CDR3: CASSLAAWASGGHQETQYF
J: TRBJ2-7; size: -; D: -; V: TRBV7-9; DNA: TGTGCCAGCACCCCAAAATCCGGGGACGAGCAGTACTTC; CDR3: CASTPKSGDEQYF
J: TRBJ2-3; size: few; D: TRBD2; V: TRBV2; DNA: TGTGCCAGCATGAGGGCGGGGGAAGATACGCAGTATTTT; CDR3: CASMRAGEDTQYF
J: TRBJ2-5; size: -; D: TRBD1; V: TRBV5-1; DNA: TGCGCCAGCAGCCAGGGACAGTCAAGGAAGTACTTC; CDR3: CASSQGQSRKYF
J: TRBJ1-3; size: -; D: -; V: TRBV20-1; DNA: TGCAGTGCTGGACCGCAGGGCTCTGGAAACACCATATATTTT; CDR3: CSAGPQGSGNTIYF
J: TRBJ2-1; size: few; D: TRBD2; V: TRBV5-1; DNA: TGCGCCAGCAGCCCGGGACTAGCGGAGGGAAGGGAGTTCTTC; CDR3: CASSPGLAEGREFF
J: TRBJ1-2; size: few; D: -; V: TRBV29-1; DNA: TGCAGCGTGACAGTCGGAAACTATGGCTACACCTTC; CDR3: CSVTVGNYGYTF
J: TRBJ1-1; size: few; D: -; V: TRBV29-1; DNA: TGCAGCGTTTGTTTAGGGAACACTGAAGCTTTCTTT; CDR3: CSVCLGNTEAFF
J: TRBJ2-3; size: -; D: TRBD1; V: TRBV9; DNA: TGTGCCAGCAGCGTAACAGGGGGCCTGAGCACAGATACGCAGTATTTT; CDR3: CASSVTGGLSTDTQYF
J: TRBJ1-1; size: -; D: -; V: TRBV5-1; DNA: TGCGCCAGCAGCCAACAGGGCGAGGACACTGAAGCTTTCTTT; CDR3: CASSQQGEDTEAFF
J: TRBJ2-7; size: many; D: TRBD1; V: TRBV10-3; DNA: TGTGCCATCAGCTCCGGGACAGGATCCCAGACAGGGCCCTCCTACGAGCAGTACTTC; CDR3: CAISSGTGSQTGPSYEQYF
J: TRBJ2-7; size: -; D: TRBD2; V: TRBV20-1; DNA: TGCAGTGCTAGATATGTGGCTAGCGGGGGCAGATTAAGCTCCTACGAGCAGTACTTC; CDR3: CSARYVASGGRLSSYEQYF
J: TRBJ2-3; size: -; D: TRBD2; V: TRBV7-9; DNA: TGTGCCAGCAGCAGGACTAGCGGGGGGGTCGCAAATACGCAGTATTTT; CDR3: CASSRTSGGVANTQYF
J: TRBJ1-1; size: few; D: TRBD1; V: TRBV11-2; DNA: TGTGCCAGCAGCCCCGGACAGGGGGACACTGAAGCTTTCTTT; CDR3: CASSPGQGDTEAFF
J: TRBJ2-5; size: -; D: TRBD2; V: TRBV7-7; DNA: TGTGCTAGCAGCTCTGGACTAGACCTAACGCGAGAGACCCAGTACTTC; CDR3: CASSSGLDLTRETQYF